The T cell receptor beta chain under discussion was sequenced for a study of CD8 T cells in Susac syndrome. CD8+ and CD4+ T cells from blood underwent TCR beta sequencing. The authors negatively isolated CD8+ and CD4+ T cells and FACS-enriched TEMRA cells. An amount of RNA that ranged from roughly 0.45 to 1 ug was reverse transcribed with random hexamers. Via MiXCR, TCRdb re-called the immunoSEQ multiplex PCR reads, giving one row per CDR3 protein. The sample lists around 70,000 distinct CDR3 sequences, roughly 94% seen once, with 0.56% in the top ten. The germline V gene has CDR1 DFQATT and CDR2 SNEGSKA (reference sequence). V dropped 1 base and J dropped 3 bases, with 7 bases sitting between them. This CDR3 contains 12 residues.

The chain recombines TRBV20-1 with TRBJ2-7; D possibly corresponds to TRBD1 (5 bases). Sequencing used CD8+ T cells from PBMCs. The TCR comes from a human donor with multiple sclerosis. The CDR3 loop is CSARGDSYEQYF. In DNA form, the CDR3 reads TGCAGTGCTAGAGGTGACAGCTACGAGCAGTACTTC.